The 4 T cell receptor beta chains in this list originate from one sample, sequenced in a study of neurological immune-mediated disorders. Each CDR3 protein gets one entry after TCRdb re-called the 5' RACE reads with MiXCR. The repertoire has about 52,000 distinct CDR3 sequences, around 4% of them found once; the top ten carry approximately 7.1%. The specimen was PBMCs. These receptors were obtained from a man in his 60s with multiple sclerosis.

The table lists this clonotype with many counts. The CDR3 DNA sequence: TGCGCCAGCAGCTCGGGACAGGGGAACTATGGCTACACCTTC. Translation gives CASSSGQGNYGYTF. The J gene is TRBJ1-2, the V gene TRBV5-1; 10 bases agree with TRBD1. The V gene end was trimmed by 3 bases and the J gene end by 2 bases; junction bases not matched to a gene: 1. The CDR3 has 14 amino acids. Per germline, CDR1 SGHRS and CDR2 YFSETQ. The full variable domain, in which reference TRBV5-1 and TRBJ1-2 provide the parts outside the CDR3, is KAGVTQTPRYLIKTRGQQVTLSCSPISGHRSVSWYQQTPGQGLQFLFEYFSETQRNKGNFPGRFSGRQFSNSRSEMNVSTLELGDSALYLCASSSGQGNYGYTFGSGTRLTVV.

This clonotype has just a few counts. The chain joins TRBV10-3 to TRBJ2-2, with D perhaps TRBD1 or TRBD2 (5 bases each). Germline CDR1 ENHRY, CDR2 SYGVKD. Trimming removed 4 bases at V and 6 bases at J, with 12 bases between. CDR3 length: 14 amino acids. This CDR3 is CAISGGRDAGELFF. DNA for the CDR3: TGTGCCATCAGTGGTGGTCGGGACGCCGGGGAGCTGTTTTTT.

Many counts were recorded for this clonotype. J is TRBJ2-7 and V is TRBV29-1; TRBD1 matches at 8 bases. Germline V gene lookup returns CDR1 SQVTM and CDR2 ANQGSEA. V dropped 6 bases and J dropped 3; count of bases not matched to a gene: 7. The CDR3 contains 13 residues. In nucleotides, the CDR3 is TGCAGCGTGGATGCCACAGGGGGCTACGAGCAGTACTTC. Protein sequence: CSVDATGGYEQYF.

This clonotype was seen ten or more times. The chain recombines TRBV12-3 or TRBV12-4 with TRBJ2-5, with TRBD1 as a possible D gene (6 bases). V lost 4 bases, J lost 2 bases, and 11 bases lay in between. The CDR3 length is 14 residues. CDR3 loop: CASSSPDRQETQYF. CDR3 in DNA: TGTGCCAGCAGTTCACCGGACAGACAAGAGACCCAGTACTTC.